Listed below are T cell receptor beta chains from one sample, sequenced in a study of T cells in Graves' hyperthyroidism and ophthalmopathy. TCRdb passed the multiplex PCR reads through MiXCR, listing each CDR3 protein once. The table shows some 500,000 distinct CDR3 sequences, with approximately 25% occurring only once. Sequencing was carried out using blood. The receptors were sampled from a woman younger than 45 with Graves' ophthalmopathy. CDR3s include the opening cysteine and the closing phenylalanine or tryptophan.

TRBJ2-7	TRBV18	CASSPAGNSYEQYF
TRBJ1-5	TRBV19	CASSISTGVGNQPQHF
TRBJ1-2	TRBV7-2	CASSLGQGMDYGYTF
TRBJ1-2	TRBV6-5	CASSYSAVSSRYGYTF
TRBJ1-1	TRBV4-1	CASSQDSGGTEAFF
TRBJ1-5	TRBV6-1	CASRSRQSLYSNQPQHF
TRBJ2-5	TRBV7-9	CASSHSRLAAGTQYF
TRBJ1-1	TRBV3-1	CASSQAFRWSLSMNTEAFF
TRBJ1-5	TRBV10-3	CAISGAGAGNQPQHF
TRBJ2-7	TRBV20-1	CSARDLLDGPYEQYF
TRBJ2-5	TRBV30	CAWSVSGYQETQYF
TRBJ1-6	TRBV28	CASSPLTGTDNNSPLHF
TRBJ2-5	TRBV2	CASRGQPQETQYF
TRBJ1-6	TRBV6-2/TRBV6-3	CASSYSVPVTGGYNSPLHF
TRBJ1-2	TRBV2	CASSEEVAGIYGYTF
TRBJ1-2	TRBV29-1	CSAGSPFSTENYGYTF
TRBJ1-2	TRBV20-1	CSGQGGYGYTF
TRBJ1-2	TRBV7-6	CASSLTTGGGYGYTF
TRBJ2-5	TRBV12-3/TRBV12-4	CASSRPYRRSQYF
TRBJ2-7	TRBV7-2	CASSTSPSYEQYF
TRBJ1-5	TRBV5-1	CASSSGTGNQPQHF
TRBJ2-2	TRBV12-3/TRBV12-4	CASSEIGGGWNTGELFF
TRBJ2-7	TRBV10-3	CAISHQGDSEQYF
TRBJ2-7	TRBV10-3	CAISITGEGYEQYF
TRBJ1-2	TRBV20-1	CSADGPSYGYTF
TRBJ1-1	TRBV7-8	CASSLSLGVESNTEAFF
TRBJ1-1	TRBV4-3	CASSPHRVGGTEAFF
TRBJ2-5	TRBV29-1	CSVEIWGETQYF
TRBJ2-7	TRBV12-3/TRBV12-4	CASSLYATGYHEQYF
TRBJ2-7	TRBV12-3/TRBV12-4	CASTRTGTGEQYF
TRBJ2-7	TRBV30	CAWSVQWGYEQYF
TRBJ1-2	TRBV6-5	CASSYGFDRNGYTF
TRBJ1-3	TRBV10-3	CAISADSSGNTIYF
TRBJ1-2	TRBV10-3	CAISESDQGYTF
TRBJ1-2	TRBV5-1	CASSFTTGGMNYGYTF